A single sample is the source of the 2 T cell receptor beta chains below, sequenced in a study of spatial heterogeneity in lung cancer. TCRdb processed the 5' RACE reads anew with MiXCR; each CDR3 protein has one entry. The repertoire has 20,000 to 30,000 distinct CDR3 sequences, 4.7% of them found once; the top ten carry around 5.2%. Time point specified: sample taken at primary tumor resection. Unsorted tumor, nontumor lung tissue or cryopreserved PBMC supplied the whole RNA. The sequenced sample was PBMCs, obtained at surgery. These TCRs come from a male donor with early-stage non-small cell lung cancer.

This clonotype was observed at least ten times. The chain is built from TRBV2 and TRBJ2-2; TRBD1 or TRBD2 may be the D gene (5 bases each). With 2 bases removed from V and 5 bases from J, the gap between germline ends came to 15 bases. Germline CDR1 reads SNHLY; CDR2 reads FYNNEI. This CDR3 is built from 16 residues. The CDR3 sequence: CASSEQWGRGTGELFF. The CDR3 region has the DNA TGTGCCAGCAGTGAACAGTGGGGACGGGGAACCGGGGAGCTGTTTTTT.

This clonotype was detected many times. CDR3 coding DNA: TGTGCCAGCAGTTATAATAGGGGGCGCGGAGTTTATGAGCAGTTCTTC. It encodes CASSYNRGRGVYEQFF. The rearrangement joins TRBV6-6 to TRBJ2-1, with 7 bases matching TRBD1. Looked up from germline, CDR1 is MNHNY and CDR2 is SVGAGI (reference sequence). This CDR3 contains 16 residues. V dropped 3 bases and J dropped 8; count of bases not matched to a gene: 13.